Sequencing of this TCR beta chain was carried out in a study of post-analysis software for immune sequencing data (dated by TCRdb to between 2014 and 2017). Regarding the complete study: Disease courses on record covered relapsing-remitting, secondary progressive and progressive-relapsing multiple sclerosis, though some patients had no subtype annotation. The patient repertoires were set against ten to eleven previously published healthy control repertoires from donors whose ages ranged from roughly 6 to 27 years. A subset of samples was prepared in parallel using single-end sample barcoding, then pooled and co-amplified after Illumina adapter ligation. The paper's findings and limits, for the study overall: Compared with controls, multiple sclerosis patients had significantly lower normalized Chao1 diversity, a finding suggesting substantial peripheral T-cell clonal expansion. Significantly higher frequencies in patients than in controls were found for several TRBV segments, including TRBV5-6, TRBV5-1 and TRBV20-1. The multiple sclerosis patient group was slightly younger than the control group. Direct clustering with F measure revealed strong co-clustering of samples prepared in the same batch, which led to a batch-effect correction.

The library was made by PCR. The sequencer listed for this sample is Illumina HiSeq 2500. To reduce PCR and sequencing biases, unique molecular identifiers were incorporated into the TCR beta cDNA libraries. Every 1 to 10 million input T cells yielded approximately 500,000 cDNA molecules, meaning each molecule approximated one T cell. The patient libraries were prepared and sequenced with the same protocol used for the earlier healthy control dataset. Samples belonging to the same batch were prepared together, multiplexed and sequenced on a shared HiSeq lane. Concerning the study's data processing: Raw barcoded reads were processed with MIGEC, discarding single-read molecular identifier groups before consensus assembly and CDR3 extraction. Clonotype tables were post-analysed with VDJtools, and diversity was normalized by down-sampling all datasets to the smallest sample size. In repertoire overlap clustering, CDR3 amino acid sequences, but not nucleotide sequences, were matched to correct batch-related cross-sample contamination. TCRdb reprocessed the public reads (quality trimming at Q25 with fastp, clone calling with MiXCR) and kept in-frame beta chains. Identical CDR3 protein sequences are pooled into one entry, listed with their most common genes and DNA. These V and J calls rely on TCRdb rather than the paper's analysis. The sample table lists around 260,000 distinct CDR3 sequences, less than 40% of them with a count of one. The ten largest clones capture around 4.8% of the sample.

The germline V gene encodes CDR1 MDHEN and CDR2 SYDVKM. V is reduced by 10 bases and J by 4 bases, leaving a spacing of 14 bases between them. The CDR3 holds 13 amino acids from the cysteine to the phenylalanine. Only CDR3 DNA is held: 39 bases, read in frame from base 1. TCR beta repertoires were profiled from peripheral blood of 10 to 15 young patients with multiple sclerosis to demonstrate the VDJtools post-analysis software. The patients with multiple sclerosis were children and adolescents between roughly 6 and 16 years of age. This clonotype was seen ten or more times. No cognate antigen has been identified for it. The sample holds no much larger clone one base away, and base qualities are not on file.

Source material: blood. The TCR originated in a girl aged 10 to 17 with multiple sclerosis. The chain employs TRBV28 and TRBJ2-1, with the D call perhaps TRBD1 or TRBD2, as 6 bases match in each case. CDR3 loop: CATQPGAYNEQFF. DNA sequence: TGTGCCACCCAGCCGGGGGCTTACAATGAGCAGTTCTTC.